What follows is one TCR beta chain and its context. The sample holds a few counts of this clonotype. Its recognized antigen is unknown. The input lacks base qualities; no much larger clone sits a single base away. A case-control design nested within a healthcare worker cohort in London, UK, was used, with weekly nasopharyngeal swab PCR tests and blood sampling performed. Healthcare workers were enrolled in the week of the UK lockdown, from 23 to 31 March 2020, and were followed every week for up to about 16 weeks. The source of the sample is a study of early T cells in non-severe SARS-CoV-2 infection (dated by TCRdb to the early 2020s). About the study as a whole: TCR sequencing used bulk RNA from unsorted whole blood, so alpha and beta chains could not be paired. The paper's findings and limits, for the study overall: Matching against VDJdb was skewed toward anti-spike CD8 responses, likely underestimated virus-specific expansions, and missed private and CD4 specificities.

The CDR3, from cysteine to phenylalanine, totals 12 residues. Kept here is only the CDR3 DNA, which spans 36 bases and is read in frame from base 1. V is clipped by 0 bases and J by 10 bases, and the sequence between their germline boundaries is 8 bases long. The germline V gene gives CDR1 as MGHRA and CDR2 as YSYEKL. Libraries were built with 5' RACE. Sequencing instrument: NextSeq 500. To correct for sequencing error and PCR bias, the TCR library protocol tagged individual cDNA molecules with unique molecular identifiers. Sequencing covered both TCR alpha and beta chains, and within each sample the abundances of alpha and beta sequences were tightly co-correlated. The study's own analysis went as follows. Decombinator V4 was used to perform V gene, J gene and CDR3 annotation of TCR sequences. TCRs were defined as expanded if a significant change between any two time points was detected under a Poisson model with p below 0.0001. TCR abundances were normalised to the total number of TCRs sequenced per sample and were expressed as counts per million. TRAV1-2 paired with TRAJ12, TRAJ20 or TRAJ33 defined MAIT TCRs, while TRAV10 paired with TRAJ18 defined iNKT TCRs. VDJdb, accessed 1 November 2021, was searched for CMV, EBV and SARS-CoV-2 annotated TCRs, excluding TCRs annotated for multiple antigens. Clones were called with MiXCR by TCRdb after fastp trimmed the public reads at Q25, and only in-frame beta chains were retained. When rows share a CDR3 protein, they turn into one entry using the most common DNA and genes. TCRdb's processing, not the authors' own work, is the source of the V and J calls. In this sample the table shows around 80,000 distinct CDR3 sequences, about 13% of which occur a single time. The ten largest clonotypes hold roughly 6% of the sample.

Recombination linked TRBV4-1 to TRBJ2-3, with no reliable assignment of the D segment. The TCR comes from an adult who was a healthcare worker with PCR-confirmed SARS-CoV-2 infection or an uninfected control (not recorded which). Sequencing was done on a sample of whole blood. The DNA is TGCGCCAGCAGCCAAGAGTATGTAGCGCAGTATTTT. Its translation reads: CASSQEYVAQYF.